The rows below give T cell receptor beta chains drawn from one sample of a study of blood T cell repertoires in COVID-19. Profiling relied on immunoSEQ multiplex PCR, and the TCRdb table lists in-frame clones only, not all of them. This sample has about 100,000 clones; roughly 80% occur once, and the top ten carry 9% to 14%. The sequencing sample was made of peripheral blood. These receptors all stem from a woman aged 70-85 years with acute or convalescent COVID-19. Each CDR3 is given with its conserved first and last residue. D genes are given only for firm matches. Not all rows give a size; the values are once, few, many and, for expanded clones, a class.

D,size,J,V,DNA,CDR3
TRBD1,NA,TRBJ1-2,TRBV7-2,TGTGCCAGCAGCCTAGGAGGGACAGGGTCGAGGAATGGCTACACCTTC,CASSLGGTGSRNGYTF
NA,NA,TRBJ1-2,TRBV5-6,TGTGCCAGCAGCTTGTCTGGTCAGGGCGGTTATGGCTACACCTTC,CASSLSGQGGYGYTF
TRBD2,NA,TRBJ2-2,TRBV5-1,TGCGCCAGCAGCTTGGCCGGGACTAGGACCACCGGGGAGCTGTTTTTT,CASSLAGTRTTGELFF
NA,NA,TRBJ1-1,TRBV30,TGTGCCTGGAGTGTTATGTGGACAGCCGGGTCTGAAGCTTTCTTT,CAWSVMWTAGSEAFF
NA,NA,TRBJ2-3,TRBV28,TGTGCCAGCTCGTACACAGATACGCAGTATTTT,CASSYTDTQYF
NA,NA,TRBJ2-3,TRBV5-1,TGCGCCAGCAACAGCGGCACGAGCACAGATACGCAGTATTTT,CASNSGTSTDTQYF
TRBD1,NA,TRBJ2-1,TRBV24-1,TGTGCCACCAGTCCGGGACAGGGAAATTGGGAGCAGTTCTTC,CATSPGQGNWEQFF
TRBD1,NA,TRBJ1-6,TRBV5-1,TGCGCCAGCAGCAGGGGGGGACAGGGTGAATCACCCCTCCACTTT,CASSRGGQGESPLHF
NA,NA,TRBJ2-3,TRBV9,TGTGCCAGCAGCGTAGGGGCGGGGCCCACAGATACGCAGTATTTT,CASSVGAGPTDTQYF
TRBD1,NA,TRBJ2-2,TRBV5-6,TGTGCCAGCAGCCGAGGGGGCGGCGGGGAGCTGTTTTTT,CASSRGGGGELFF
TRBD2,NA,TRBJ2-3,TRBV7-2,TGTGCCAGCAGCTTTACTAGCGGGGTCTATACGCAGTATTTT,CASSFTSGVYTQYF
NA,NA,TRBJ2-7,TRBV7-3,TGTGCCAGCAGCCCCGGGAACTTGCACGAGCAGTACTTC,CASSPGNLHEQYF
NA,NA,TRBJ1-5,TRBV12-3/TRBV12-4,TGTGCCAGCATTCTTGCAGGGGACCAGCCCCAGCATTTT,CASILAGDQPQHF
NA,NA,TRBJ1-5,TRBV19,TGTGCCAGTAGTATGAGTGGAGCTAATCAGCCCCAGCATTTT,CASSMSGANQPQHF
NA,NA,TRBJ1-1,TRBV21-1,TGTGCCAGCAGCAAAGAAAGAGGGGGTGAAGCTTTCTTT,CASSKERGGEAFF
NA,NA,TRBJ1-5,TRBV6-5,TGTGCCAGCAGCGGTCAGGGCGCAAGCAATCAGCCCCAGCATTTT,CASSGQGASNQPQHF
TRBD2,NA,TRBJ2-7,TRBV6-5,TGTGCCAGCAGTTACTCGATCGGGGGGGATTACGAGCAGTACTTC,CASSYSIGGDYEQYF
TRBD1,NA,TRBJ1-5,TRBV19,TGTGCCAGTAGAGGACAGGGGTCCGGGCAGCCCCAGCATTTT,CASRGQGSGQPQHF
NA,NA,TRBJ1-1,TRBV6-6,TGTGCCAGCATTGGCGAAGCGGCGGCTTTCTTT,CASIGEAAAFF
NA,NA,TRBJ1-2,TRBV2,TGTGCCAGCAGTGAAGATGGACCAGACAGCGCTAACTATGGCTACACCTTC,CASSEDGPDSANYGYTF
NA,once,TRBJ1-6,TRBV19,TGTGCCAGTAGCGTCGCTTTGGACAGAGGAGCCTCCTATAATTCACCCCTCCACTTT,CASSVALDRGASYNSPLHF
TRBD1,NA,TRBJ1-5,TRBV27,TGTGCCAGCAGTGACAGGGGCAATCAGCCCCAGCATTTT,CASSDRGNQPQHF
NA,NA,TRBJ1-6,TRBV11-3,TGTGCCAGCAGCTTAGATAGCGTCGGGGCACCCCTCCACTTT,CASSLDSVGAPLHF
NA,NA,TRBJ1-5,TRBV28,TGTGCCAGCAGTTCCAGTGAGCCCCAGCATTTT,CASSSSEPQHF
TRBD1,NA,TRBJ2-1,TRBV3-1/TRBV3-2,TGTGCCAGCAGCCCTGACAGGGGTAGGTACAATGAGCAGTTCTTC,CASSPDRGRYNEQFF
TRBD1,NA,TRBJ1-5,TRBV6-6,TGTGCCAGCAGTGAGCAGGGGGCGCGCAATCAGCCCCAGCATTTT,CASSEQGARNQPQHF
TRBD1,NA,TRBJ1-2,TRBV27,TGTGCCAGCAGTTTATCGCTCCAGGGGGCAAGCGGCTACACCTTC,CASSLSLQGASGYTF
NA,NA,TRBJ1-2,TRBV7-2,TGTGCCAGCAGCCCGAGGGATCCAAAGGACTATGGCTACACCTTC,CASSPRDPKDYGYTF